This T cell receptor (beta chain) is drawn from a study of high-grade serous ovarian cancer treatment subgroups. Study-wide background: Mean per sample: around 14,000 reads, around 7,300 unique TCR beta rearrangements.

Study results and limitations: Different patients shared almost no repertoire; same-patient tumors shared 0.11 to 0.79. TCR clonal relatedness correlated positively with neoantigen level.

With 9 bases clipped from V and 3 bases from J, the junction kept 4 bases outside the gene matches. The germline V gene encodes CDR1 ENHRY and CDR2 SYGVKD. The CDR3 totals 12 residues. The tumor samples were collected prior to definitive surgery or chemotherapy. On this clone itself: Its specificity is unknown.

The assay was immunoSEQ multiplex PCR, and TCRdb's table has in-frame clones only and misses some. This table has some 7,700 clones, around 72% appearing once. Sequencing was carried out using tumor tissue. The source of this sequence is a human donor with high-grade serous ovarian cancer. The chain combines TRBV10-3 with TRBJ2-7; 8 nucleotides align to TRBD1. The CDR3 protein is CAISGQVYEQYF. CDR3 DNA sequence: TGTGCCATTTCGGGACAGGTCTACGAGCAGTACTTC.